This entry features one T cell receptor beta chain sequence. Its antigen remains unknown. The data stem from a study of CD8 T cells in Susac syndrome. Study-level results: Regarding the TCR sequencing and HLA analysis, the study admitted that a relatively small number of individuals were involved.

An amount of RNA that ranged from roughly 0.45 to 1 ug was reverse transcribed with random hexamers. The amplification used immunoSEQ multiplex PCR on TCR beta CDR3; it spanned 54 Vbeta and 13 Jbeta. TCRdb recomputed calls from the immunoSEQ multiplex PCR reads with MiXCR, one row per CDR3 protein. The table shows approximately 150,000 distinct CDR3 sequences, with 80% occurring only once. Treatment-naive patients with stable or active relapsing-remitting disease were the multiple sclerosis controls. The TEMRA cells underwent FACS enrichment, while the CD8+ and CD4+ T cells underwent negative isolation. There are 14 residues in the CDR3. V lost 1 base to trimming and J lost 6 bases, with 9 bases between them. Looked up from germline, CDR1 is MGHRA and CDR2 is YSYEKL.

Sequencing was performed on CD8+ T cells from PBMCs. The receptor comes from a human donor with multiple sclerosis. This chain uses TRBV4-1 with TRBJ2-2; no clear D. The CDR3 DNA is TGCGCCAGCAGCCAAGGGATTGGGCCCGGGGAGCTGTTTTTT. Translating gives CASSQGIGPGELFF.